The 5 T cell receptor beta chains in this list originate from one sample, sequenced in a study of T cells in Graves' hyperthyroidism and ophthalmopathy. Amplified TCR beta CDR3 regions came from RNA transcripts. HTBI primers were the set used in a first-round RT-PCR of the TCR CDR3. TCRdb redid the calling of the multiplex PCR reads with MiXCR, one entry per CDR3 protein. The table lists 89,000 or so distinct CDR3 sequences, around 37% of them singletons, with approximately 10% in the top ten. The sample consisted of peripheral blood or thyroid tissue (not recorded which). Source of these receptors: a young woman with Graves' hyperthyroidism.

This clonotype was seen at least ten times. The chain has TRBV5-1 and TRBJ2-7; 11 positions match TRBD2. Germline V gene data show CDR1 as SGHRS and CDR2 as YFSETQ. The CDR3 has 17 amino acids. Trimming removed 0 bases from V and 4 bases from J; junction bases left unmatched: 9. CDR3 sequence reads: CASSLGAGTSGLYEQYF. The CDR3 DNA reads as TGCGCCAGCAGCTTGGGGGCCGGGACTAGCGGTTTATACGAGCAGTACTTC.

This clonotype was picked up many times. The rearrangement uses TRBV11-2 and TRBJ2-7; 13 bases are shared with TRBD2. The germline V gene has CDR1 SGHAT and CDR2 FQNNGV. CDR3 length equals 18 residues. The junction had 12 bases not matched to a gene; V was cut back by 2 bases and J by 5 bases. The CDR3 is CASSLTPTLGLAGDEQYF. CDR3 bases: TGTGCCAGCAGCTTAACCCCCACCCTCGGACTAGCGGGAGACGAGCAGTACTTC.

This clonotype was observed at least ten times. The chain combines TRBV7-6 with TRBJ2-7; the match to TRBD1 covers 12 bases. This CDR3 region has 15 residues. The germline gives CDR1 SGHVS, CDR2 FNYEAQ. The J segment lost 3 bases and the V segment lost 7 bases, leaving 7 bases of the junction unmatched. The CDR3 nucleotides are TGTGCCAGCAAGCTGGGACAGGGGGCGGACTACGAGCAGTACTTC. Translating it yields CASKLGQGADYEQYF.

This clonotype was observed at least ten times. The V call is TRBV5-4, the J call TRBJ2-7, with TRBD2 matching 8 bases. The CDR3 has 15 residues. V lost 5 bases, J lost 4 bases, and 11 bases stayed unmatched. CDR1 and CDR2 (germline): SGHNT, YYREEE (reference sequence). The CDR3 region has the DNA TGTGCCAGCAGTGCTGGGGCGGCGGGAGGTTACGAGCAGTACTTC. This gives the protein CASSAGAAGGYEQYF.

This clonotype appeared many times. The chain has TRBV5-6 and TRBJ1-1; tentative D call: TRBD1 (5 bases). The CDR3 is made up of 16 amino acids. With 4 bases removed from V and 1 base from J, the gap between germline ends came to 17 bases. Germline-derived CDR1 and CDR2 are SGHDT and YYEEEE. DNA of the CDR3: TGTGCCAGCAGCCTCCCCTACAGGAAACCGAACACTGAAGCTTTCTTT. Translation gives CASSLPYRKPNTEAFF. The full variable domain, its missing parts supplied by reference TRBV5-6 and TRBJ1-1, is DAGVTQSPTHLIKTRGQQVTLRCSPKSGHDTVSWYQQALGQGPQFIFQYYEEEERQRGNFPDRFSGHQFPNYSSELNVNALLLGDSALYLCASSLPYRKPNTEAFFGQGTRLTVV.